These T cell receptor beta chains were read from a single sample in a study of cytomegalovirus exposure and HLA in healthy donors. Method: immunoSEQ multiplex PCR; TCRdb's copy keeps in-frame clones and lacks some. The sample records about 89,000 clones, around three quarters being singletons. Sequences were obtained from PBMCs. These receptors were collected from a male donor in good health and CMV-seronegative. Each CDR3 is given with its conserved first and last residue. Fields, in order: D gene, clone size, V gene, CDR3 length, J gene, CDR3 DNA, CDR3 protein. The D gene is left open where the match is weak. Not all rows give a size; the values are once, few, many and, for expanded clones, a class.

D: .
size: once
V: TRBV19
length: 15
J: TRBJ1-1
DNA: TGTGCCAGTAGTTCTAGGCCACAGGGCGGAACTGAAGCTTTCTTT
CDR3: CASSSRPQGGTEAFF

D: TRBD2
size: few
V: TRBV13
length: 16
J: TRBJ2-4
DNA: TGTGCCAGCAGCCCAGGCGGGACTAGGCCGGCGGACATTCAGTACTTC
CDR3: CASSPGGTRPADIQYF

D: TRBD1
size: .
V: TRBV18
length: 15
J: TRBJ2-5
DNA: TGTGCCAGCTCGCAAGGGACAGACTCCCAAGAGACCCAGTACTTC
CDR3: CASSQGTDSQETQYF

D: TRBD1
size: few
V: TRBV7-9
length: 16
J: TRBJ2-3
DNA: TGTGCCAGCAGCCTGTCACCGGGACAGGGCACAGATACGCAGTATTTT
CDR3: CASSLSPGQGTDTQYF

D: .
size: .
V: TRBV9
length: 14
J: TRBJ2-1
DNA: TGTGCCAGCAGCGTAGAGGTAAGGGGCAATGAGCAGTTCTTC
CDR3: CASSVEVRGNEQFF

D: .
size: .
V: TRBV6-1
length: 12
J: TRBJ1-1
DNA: TGTGCCAGCAGTCACCAACAGGGTGAAGCTTTCTTT
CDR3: CASSHQQGEAFF

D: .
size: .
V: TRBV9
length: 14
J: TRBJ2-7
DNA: TGTGCCAGCAGCGTAGATGGGAGCTCCTACGAGCAGTACTTC
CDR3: CASSVDGSSYEQYF

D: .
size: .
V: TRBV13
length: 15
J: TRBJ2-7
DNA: TGTGCCAGCAGCTTAGAACAGGGTTCTTCCTACGAGCAGTACTTC
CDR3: CASSLEQGSSYEQYF

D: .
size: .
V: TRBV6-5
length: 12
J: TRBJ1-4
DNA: TGTGCCAGCAGGCGGATTAATGAAAAACTGTTTTTT
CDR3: CASRRINEKLFF

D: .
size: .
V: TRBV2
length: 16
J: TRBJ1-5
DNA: TGTGCCAGCAGTGAATCCCGGGACGAGGGGGTTCAGCCCCAGCATTTT
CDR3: CASSESRDEGVQPQHF

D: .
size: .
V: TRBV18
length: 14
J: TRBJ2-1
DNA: TGTGCCAGCTCTCGCGTGGGGGGGGGCGATGAGCAGTTCTTC
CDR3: CASSRVGGGDEQFF

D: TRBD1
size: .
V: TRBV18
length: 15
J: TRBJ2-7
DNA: TGTGCCAGCTCACCACCCGGACAGGGAGTCCCCGAGCAGTACTTC
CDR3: CASSPPGQGVPEQYF

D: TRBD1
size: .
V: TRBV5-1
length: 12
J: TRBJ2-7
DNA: TGCGCCAGCAGCTTGGACAGGGGCGAGCAGTACTTC
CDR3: CASSLDRGEQYF

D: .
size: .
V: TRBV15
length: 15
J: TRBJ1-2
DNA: TGTGCCACCAGCAGAGGGTCAGGGTATGACTATGGCTACACCTTC
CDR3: CATSRGSGYDYGYTF

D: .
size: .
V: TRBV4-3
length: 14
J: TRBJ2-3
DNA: TGCGCCAGCAGCCAAGTGTTTTCGACTAGTAGTCAGTATTTT
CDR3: CASSQVFSTSSQYF

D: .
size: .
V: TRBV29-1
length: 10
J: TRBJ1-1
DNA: TGCAGCGGAGGGAACACTGAAGCTTTCTTT
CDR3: CSGGNTEAFF

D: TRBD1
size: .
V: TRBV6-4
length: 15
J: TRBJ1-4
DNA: TGTGCCAGCTCGGGACAGGAAAGGCCATGGGAAAAACTGTTTTTT
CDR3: CASSGQERPWEKLFF

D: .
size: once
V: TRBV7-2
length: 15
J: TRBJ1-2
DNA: TGTGCCAGCACCAACCGATCGGGCAGGGGCTATGGCTACACCTTC
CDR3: CASTNRSGRGYGYTF

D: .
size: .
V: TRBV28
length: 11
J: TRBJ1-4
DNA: TGTGCCAGCAGGGACACGGAAAAACTGTTTTTT
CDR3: CASRDTEKLFF

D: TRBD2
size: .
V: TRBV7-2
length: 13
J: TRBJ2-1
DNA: TGTGCCAGCAGCAAGACTAGCGGCTATGAGCAGTTCTTC
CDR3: CASSKTSGYEQFF

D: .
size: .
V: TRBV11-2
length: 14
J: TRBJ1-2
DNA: TGTGCCAGCAGCTTAGGGTGGACAGCCTATGGCTACACCTTC
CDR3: CASSLGWTAYGYTF

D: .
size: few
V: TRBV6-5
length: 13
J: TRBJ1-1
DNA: TGTGCCAGCAGGCTGACGGGGGGCACTGAAGCTTTCTTT
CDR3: CASRLTGGTEAFF

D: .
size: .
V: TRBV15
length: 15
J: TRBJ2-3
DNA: TGTGCCACCAGCAGCGGTTCCCCCCACACAGATACGCAGTATTTT
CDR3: CATSSGSPHTDTQYF

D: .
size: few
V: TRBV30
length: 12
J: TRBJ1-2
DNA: TGTGCCTGGAGATCAAGTTGGCATGGCTACACCTTC
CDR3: CAWRSSWHGYTF

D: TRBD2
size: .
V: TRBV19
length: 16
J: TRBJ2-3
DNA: TGTGCCAGTAGGTCCCTAGCGGTGGGGGGCACAGATACGCAGTATTTT
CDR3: CASRSLAVGGTDTQYF

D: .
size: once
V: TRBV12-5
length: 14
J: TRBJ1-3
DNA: TGTGCTAGTGGGTCTTCCGGTACTGGAAACACCATATATTTT
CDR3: CASGSSGTGNTIYF

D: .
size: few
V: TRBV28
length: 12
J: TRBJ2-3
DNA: TGTGCCAGCACAGGGGGCACAGATACGCAGTATTTT
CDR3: CASTGGTDTQYF

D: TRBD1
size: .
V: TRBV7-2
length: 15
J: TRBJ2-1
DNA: TGTGCCAGCAGCTTAAGACAGGGGGCCTACAATGAGCAGTTCTTC
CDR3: CASSLRQGAYNEQFF

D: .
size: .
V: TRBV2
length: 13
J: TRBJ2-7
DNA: TGTGCCAGCAGTGTTACGGCAGGGGACGAGCAGTACTTC
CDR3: CASSVTAGDEQYF

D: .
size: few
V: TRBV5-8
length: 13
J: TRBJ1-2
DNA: TGTGCCAGCAGCTTAGCGGGCCACGCTGGCTACACCTTC
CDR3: CASSLAGHAGYTF

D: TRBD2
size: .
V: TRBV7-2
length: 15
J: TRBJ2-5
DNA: TGTGCCAGCAGCTCGGGGGGAGGGCCGTTAGAGACCCAGTACTTC
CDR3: CASSSGGGPLETQYF

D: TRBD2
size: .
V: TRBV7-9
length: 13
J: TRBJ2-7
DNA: TGTGCCAGCAGCTTGGCGGGGGTGTACGAGCAGTACTTC
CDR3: CASSLAGVYEQYF

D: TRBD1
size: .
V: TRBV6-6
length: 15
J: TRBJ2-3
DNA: TGTGCCAGCAGCCGCGGGACAGGGCGCACAGATACGCAGTATTTT
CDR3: CASSRGTGRTDTQYF

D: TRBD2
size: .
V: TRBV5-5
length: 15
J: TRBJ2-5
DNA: TGTGCCAGCAGCTTGAACGTCGGGGGGCAAGAGACCCAGTACTTC
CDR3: CASSLNVGGQETQYF